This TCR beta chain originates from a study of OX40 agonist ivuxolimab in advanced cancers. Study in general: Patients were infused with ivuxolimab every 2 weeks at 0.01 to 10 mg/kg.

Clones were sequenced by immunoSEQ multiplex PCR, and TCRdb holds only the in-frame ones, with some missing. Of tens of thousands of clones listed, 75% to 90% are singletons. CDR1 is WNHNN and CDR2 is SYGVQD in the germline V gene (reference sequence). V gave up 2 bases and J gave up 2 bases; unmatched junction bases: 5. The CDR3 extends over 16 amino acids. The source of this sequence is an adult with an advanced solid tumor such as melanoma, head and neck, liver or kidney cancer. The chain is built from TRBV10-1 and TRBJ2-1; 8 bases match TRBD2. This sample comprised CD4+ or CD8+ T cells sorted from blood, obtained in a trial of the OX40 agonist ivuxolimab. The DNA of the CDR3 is TGCGCCAGCAGTGAGGGTAGCGGGGTAGCCTACAATGAGCAGTTCTTC. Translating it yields CASSEGSGVAYNEQFF.